The sequence of this TCR beta chain was determined in a study of regulatory T cells in long-lasting Graves disease. The study, taken as a whole, reports: Only a small sample size was used, which may have cut accuracy. The TCR repertoire of persistent Graves' patients was less diverse than that of newly diagnosed ones.

Time point specified: newly diagnosed GD, antithyroid drugs for less than 3 months. The authors made the TCR library using RNA they extracted from PBMCs. CDR3 length: 14 amino acids. Germline V gene sequence: CDR1 SQVTM, CDR2 ANQGSEA. V shed 7 bases and J shed 0 bases, with 15 bases lying between them. In building TCR beta libraries, iRepertoire HTBI primers were used together with Arm-PCR of CDR3 regions. TCRdb independently ran MiXCR on the multiplex PCR reads; one entry per CDR3 protein. The table has 400,000 to 500,000 distinct CDR3 sequences, around 17% seen once; the top ten hold 23%. Concerning this clonotype: Its specificity is unknown.

This sample also belongs to another study, concerning T cells in Graves' hyperthyroidism and ophthalmopathy. Per that paper: For the diagnoses, clinical symptoms, serum thyroxine and TRAb, thyroid ultrasound and orbital computed tomography were used. Using the HTBI primer set, a first-round RT-PCR was run on the TCR CDR3.

This TCR came from a woman aged 18-30 years with Graves disease. This specimen was peripheral blood mononuclear cells (PBMCs), taken at new diagnosis, from a patient treated with antithyroid drugs. The genes are TRBV29-1 and TRBJ1-1, with a tentative D call TRBD1 (5 bases). The CDR3, as DNA: TGCAGCGCCTCCCCTGACAGTTTGAACACTGAAGCTTTCTTT. Translation gives CSASPDSLNTEAFF.